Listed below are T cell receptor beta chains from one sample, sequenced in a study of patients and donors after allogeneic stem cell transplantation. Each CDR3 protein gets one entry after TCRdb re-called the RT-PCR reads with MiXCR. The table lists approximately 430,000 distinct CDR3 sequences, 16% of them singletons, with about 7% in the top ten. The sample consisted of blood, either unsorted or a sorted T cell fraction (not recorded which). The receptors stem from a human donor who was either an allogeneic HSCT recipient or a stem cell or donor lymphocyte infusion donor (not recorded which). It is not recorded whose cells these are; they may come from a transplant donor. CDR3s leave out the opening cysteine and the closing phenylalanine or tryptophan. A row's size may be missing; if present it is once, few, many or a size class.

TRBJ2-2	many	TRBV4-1	ASSPTRSLNTGELF
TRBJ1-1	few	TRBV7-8	ASSYGPKDHTEAF
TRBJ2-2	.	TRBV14	ASSRGLIANTGELF
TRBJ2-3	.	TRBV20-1	SAQLAGGTDTQY
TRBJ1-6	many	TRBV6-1	ASSKTTPLH
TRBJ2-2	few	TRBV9	ASSVSATGELF
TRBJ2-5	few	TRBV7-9	ASSTLDSQETQY
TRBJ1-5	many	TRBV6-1	ASSEGGGQPQH
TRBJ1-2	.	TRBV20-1	SARGGTSRYT
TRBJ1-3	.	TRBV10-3	AISESDRGGNTIY
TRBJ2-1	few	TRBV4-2	ASSTTQTSGRGEQF
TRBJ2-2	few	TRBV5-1	ASSSTRGDIDTGELF
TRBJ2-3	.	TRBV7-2	ASSHTSLTDTQY
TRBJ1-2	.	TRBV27	ASSFGDRGGYGYT
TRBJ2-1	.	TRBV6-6	ASSYAFNEQF
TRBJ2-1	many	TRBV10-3	AISGRGLYNEQF
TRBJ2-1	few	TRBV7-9	ASSLGLAANEQF
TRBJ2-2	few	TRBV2	ASSRENTNTGELF
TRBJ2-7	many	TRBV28	ASSLGRGEQY
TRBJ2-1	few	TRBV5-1	ASRSDRPGYNEQF
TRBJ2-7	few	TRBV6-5	ASSYISRGYEQY
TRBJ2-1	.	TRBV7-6	ASSLDWANNEQF
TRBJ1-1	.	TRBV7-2	ASSSSQGLSYTEAF
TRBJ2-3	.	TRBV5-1	ASLSGNTQY
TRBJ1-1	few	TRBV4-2	ASSQDSGAEAF
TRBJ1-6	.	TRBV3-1	ASSRTGRKSPLH
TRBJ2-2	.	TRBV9	ASSVVSLFAVGSGELF
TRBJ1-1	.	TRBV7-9	ASSLAGFESVVAF
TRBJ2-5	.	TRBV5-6	ASSFTKETQY
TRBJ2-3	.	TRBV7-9	ASEKGDTQY
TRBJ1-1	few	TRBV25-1	ASRGQSEAF
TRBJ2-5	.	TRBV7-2	ASSLVRIQETQY
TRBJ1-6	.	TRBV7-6	ASSLGPRQGRNSPLH
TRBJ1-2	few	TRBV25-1	ASSRGAANYGYT
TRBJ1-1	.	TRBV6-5	ASSYGQGGFLNTEAF
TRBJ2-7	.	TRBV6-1	ASRSLASSYEQY
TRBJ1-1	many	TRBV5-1	ASSPGGMNTEAF
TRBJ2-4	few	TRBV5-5	ASSLGREIAKNIQY
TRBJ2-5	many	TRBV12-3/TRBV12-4	ASSFGLAGVMGETQY
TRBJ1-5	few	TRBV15	ATSRDHRGTTQH
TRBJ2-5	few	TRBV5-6	ATGGTYQETQY
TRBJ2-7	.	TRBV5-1	ASSPAGAYEQY
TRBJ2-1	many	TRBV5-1	ASSLELTLTGGAGNEQF
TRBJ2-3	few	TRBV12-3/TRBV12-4	ASSLQGISTDTQY
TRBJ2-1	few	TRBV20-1	SAGPLAAYNEQF
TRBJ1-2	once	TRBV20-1	SAREGTGGGYGYT
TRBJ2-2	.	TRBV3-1	ASSQQGELF
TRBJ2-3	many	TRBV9	ASSTHPKLGTDTQY
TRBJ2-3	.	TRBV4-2	ASSQAFLRDTQY
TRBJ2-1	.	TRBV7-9	ASSLGGGWAYEQF